The rows below give T cell receptor beta chains drawn from one sample of a study of T cell responses to AZD1222 COVID-19 vaccine. Produced via immunoSEQ multiplex PCR; TCRdb's table is partial and in-frame only. The data hold approximately 100,000 clones, with approximately 91% observed a single time. The material sequenced was peripheral blood, taken on day 0 of AZD1222 vaccination. The receptors originated from an adult in good health. Each CDR3 is given with its conserved first and last residue. The order of the fields is J gene, clone size, D gene, V gene, CDR3 DNA, CDR3 protein. The D gene is left open where the match is weak. Clone size, where shown, is once, few, many, or a class for clones that have expanded.

>TRBJ2-1|NA|TRBD2|TRBV7-3
TGTGCCAGCAGCGTGGGACTAGCCCATGAGCAGTTCTTC
CASSVGLAHEQFF
>TRBJ1-1|once|TRBD1|TRBV28
TGTGCCAGCAGTTTATTGGCAGGGGGGACTGAAGCTTTCTTT
CASSLLAGGTEAFF
>TRBJ1-1|NA|NA|TRBV11-2
TGTGCCAGCAGCGACATCACAGGGTACACTGAAGCTTTCTTT
CASSDITGYTEAFF
>TRBJ1-2|NA|TRBD1|TRBV7-9
TGTGCCAGCAGCTGGGGGACAGGGAACGGCTACACCTTC
CASSWGTGNGYTF
>TRBJ2-3|once|NA|TRBV29-1
TGCAGCGTTACAACCCAAACAGATACGCAGTATTTT
CSVTTQTDTQYF
>TRBJ1-5|NA|NA|TRBV2
TGTGCCAGCAGTGAAGCGGGGTGGGACTGGGAGATGACCCAGCATTTT
CASSEAGWDWEMTQHF
>TRBJ2-2|once|NA|TRBV12-5
TGTGCTAGCCTGTGGGGGCCGGGCGGGGAGCTGTTTTTT
CASLWGPGGELFF
>TRBJ1-2|NA|NA|TRBV6-1
TGTGCCAGCAGTGAAGCGCGTGACCTCCACTATGGCTACACCTTC
CASSEARDLHYGYTF
>TRBJ1-6|NA|NA|TRBV6-5
TGTGCCAGCGGAGGGAGGGACAATTCACCCCTCCACTTT
CASGGRDNSPLHF
>TRBJ2-3|NA|NA|TRBV19
TGTGCCAGTAGTATACCGAGCGTAGATACGCAGTATTTT
CASSIPSVDTQYF
>TRBJ1-1|NA|NA|TRBV7-9
TGTGCCAGCATCTTAGGGTGGAACACTGAAGCTTTCTTT
CASILGWNTEAFF
>TRBJ1-2|NA|NA|TRBV19
TGTGCCAGTAGACTCGGGGATGGCTACACCTTC
CASRLGDGYTF
>TRBJ2-1|once|TRBD2|TRBV19
TGTGCCAGTAGTACGAGACTAGCGGGGGAAAGGGATGAGCAGTTCTTC
CASSTRLAGERDEQFF
>TRBJ1-1|NA|NA|TRBV12-3/TRBV12-4
TGTGCCACTCGCCGAGGGAGGAACACTGAAGCTTTCTTT
CATRRGRNTEAFF
>TRBJ1-1|NA|NA|TRBV19
TGTGCCAGTAGTCCCTCGGGACATTTACTCACTGAAGCTTTCTTT
CASSPSGHLLTEAFF
>TRBJ1-1|few|TRBD1|TRBV5-3
TGTGCCAGAAGCCTGGGACAGGGTCGGAACACTGAAGCTTTCTTT
CARSLGQGRNTEAFF
>TRBJ2-1|few|NA|TRBV19
TGTGCCAGTAGTATAGCCTCACAACCACATGGGGATGAGCAGTTCTTC
CASSIASQPHGDEQFF
>TRBJ1-2|NA|TRBD1|TRBV6-5
TGTGCCAGCAGACGAGACAGGGGAGACTATGGCTACACCTTC
CASRRDRGDYGYTF
>TRBJ2-1|NA|NA|TRBV11-3
TGTGCCAGCAGCCCTGCGGGATACTCCTACAATGAGCAGTTCTTC
CASSPAGYSYNEQFF
>TRBJ2-4|few|NA|TRBV3-1/TRBV3-2
TGTGCCAGCAGCCAGGGGACAGCGGGCATTCAGTACTTC
CASSQGTAGIQYF
>TRBJ2-5|NA|TRBD1|TRBV10-3
TGTGCCATCAGTCCACAGGGGGGACAGGGGACCCAGTACTTC
CAISPQGGQGTQYF
>TRBJ2-2|NA|NA|TRBV11-2
TGTGCCAGCAGTTTATCGGGGGAGCTGTTTTTT
CASSLSGELFF
>TRBJ2-5|NA|TRBD2|TRBV3-1/TRBV3-2
TGTGCCAGCAGCTACAGACTAGCGGGGGGCCAAGAGACCCAGTACTTC
CASSYRLAGGQETQYF
>TRBJ1-1|NA|NA|TRBV15
TGTGCCACCAGCAGAGATAATATGGCCGGCTCTGAAGCTTTCTTT
CATSRDNMAGSEAFF
>TRBJ1-2|NA|TRBD1|TRBV4-2
TGTGCCAGCAGCGGACAGGATAACTATGGCTACACCTTC
CASSGQDNYGYTF
>TRBJ2-2|NA|NA|TRBV30
TGTGCCTGGAGCCCCGGGACAACGAACACCGGGGAGCTGTTTTTT
CAWSPGTTNTGELFF
>TRBJ2-1|NA|NA|TRBV5-5
TGTGCCAGCAGCCTGACAGGCGACCATTACAATGAGCAGTTCTTC
CASSLTGDHYNEQFF